These 2 T cell receptor beta chains came from one sample sequenced in a study of blood T cells in healthy people across ages. A second about 6 to 12 cycle PCR used barcoded and J-beta primers. MiXCR was run by TCRdb on the 5' RACE reads, yielding one entry per CDR3 protein. The sample consists of roughly 800,000 distinct CDR3 sequences, about a quarter of them appearing once. These same records also appear under a second study, on T cells of mothers and their children.

The sequencing sample was made of blood. The receptors derive from a boy between 10 and 17 years old in good health.

The V gene is TRBV27, the J gene TRBJ2-3; D is possibly TRBD2 (6 bases). The CDR3 is 13 residues long. Germline CDR1 and CDR2: MNHEY and SMNVEV (reference sequence). Deletions cut 8 bases from V and 7 bases from J, with 16 bases between. CDR3 sequence (DNA): TGTGCCAGCGCCGCCGGAGGGAGTAATACGCAGTATTTT. Amino acids: CASAAGGSNTQYF.

This clonotype was picked up a small number of times. V usage is TRBV5-1 and J usage is TRBJ2-5, with a weak D call TRBD1 (7 bases). Germline CDR1 SGHRS, CDR2 YFSETQ. With 4 bases removed from V and 5 bases from J, the gap between germline ends came to 15 bases. The CDR3 length is 14 residues. The CDR3 spells CASSQLAGGETQYF. The CDR3 nucleotides read TGCGCCAGCAGCCAACTGGCAGGGGGGGAGACCCAGTACTTC.